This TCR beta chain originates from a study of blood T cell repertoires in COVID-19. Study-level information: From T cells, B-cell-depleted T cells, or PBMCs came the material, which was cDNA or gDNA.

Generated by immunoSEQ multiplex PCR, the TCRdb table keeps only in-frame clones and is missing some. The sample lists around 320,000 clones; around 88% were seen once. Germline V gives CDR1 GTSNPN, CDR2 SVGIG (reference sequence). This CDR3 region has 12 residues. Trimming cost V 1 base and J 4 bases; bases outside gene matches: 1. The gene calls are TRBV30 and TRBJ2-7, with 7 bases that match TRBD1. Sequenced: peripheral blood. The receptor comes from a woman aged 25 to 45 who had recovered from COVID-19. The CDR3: CAWSDRGYEQYF. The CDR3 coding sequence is TGTGCCTGGAGTGACAGGGGATACGAGCAGTACTTC.